This T cell receptor beta chain originates from a study of T cell responses to AZD1222 COVID-19 vaccine (dated by TCRdb to the early 2020s). With respect to the entire study: AZD1222 recipients whose second dose came at about 4 weeks and those whose second dose came at about 12 weeks were combined into one group, since spike-specific TCR depth and breadth did not differ between the two schedules. A total of 233 trial participants underwent TCR sequencing, of whom nearly 210 had received two doses of AZD1222 and around 25 had received two doses of the MenACWY control vaccine. Trial participants were enrolled into age subgroups of 18-55, 56-69 and 70-plus years, which contained approximately 150, 28 and 58 TCR-sequenced participants, respectively. Broader findings and caveats from the paper: Reportedly, almost half of the unique spike-specific TCRs recognized epitopes lying outside the regions that are mutated in the B.1.351 and B.1.1.7 variants. Only six AZD1222 recipients were SARS-CoV-2 seropositive at baseline, limiting conclusions about previously exposed vaccinees. In the small 56-69-year group, the increase in depth fell short of significance, most likely because of low power. Because no day 14 peak-response samples were available, the repertoires could be characterized only after the peak T cell response. CD4 TCRs associated with the vaccine covered the entire spike protein, and the dominant responses were in regions 160-218 and 743-854. A significant rise in spike-specific TCR breadth and depth was observed after two AZD1222 doses relative to day 0 and relative to MenACWY recipients. Participants were mostly white British and included more females than males, and it was suggested by the authors that clonal diversity may have been underestimated.

The CDR3 regions of human TCRbeta chains were analyzed by immunosequencing. In the authors' own workflow: Repertoire TCRs were matched against a reference library of SARS-CoV-2-specific TCRs generated with the MIRA antigen-specificity platform. Breadth meant the fraction of unique TCRs that were SARS-CoV-2-associated, whereas depth meant the fraction of total T cells that were SARS-CoV-2-associated. Using the MIRA data, every spike-specific TCR was mapped to the spike region that the TCR reacted to and assigned to either a CD4 or a CD8 class. Log10-transformed breadth and depth values were compared by one-way ANOVA with Sidak's multiple comparisons tests. TCRdb carries this immuneACCESS record with in-frame sequences only. Its versions omit some clonotypes, under half of them owing to an unresolved V gene in the studies checked, with the rest unexplained. That table supplies the V and J calls and clone size; D and trimming were determined from the DNA. Counted in this sample were approximately 26,000 clones; roughly 90% of them appeared once. The ten largest clones add up to around 1.2% of the sample.

V lost 5 bases and J lost 3 bases; the stretch between them is 14 bases long. From the cysteine up to the phenylalanine, the CDR3 has a length of 15 residues. The only DNA kept is the CDR3, 45 bases in frame from the first base. As encoded in the germline V gene, CDR1 is SGHRS while CDR2 is YFSETQ. A note on this clone: Which antigen it targets is not known. Base-call qualities are not available, and no considerably larger clone is one nucleotide away.

Read against the paper, the sample's time point label means: baseline before first vaccination. Samples from vaccinated people were obtained from the UK trials COV001 and COV002, which included a single-blind randomized controlled phase 2/3 trial of AZD1222 (ChAdOx1 nCoV-19) in healthy adults. For TCRbeta chain sequencing, PBMC samples from trial participants were taken at day 0 and at day 28 after the second dose. This clonotype originated in an adult in good health. The rearranged segments are TRBV5-1 and TRBJ2-2; the D segment could be TRBD2, given 7 matching bases. The material was peripheral blood, obtained on day 0 of AZD1222 vaccination. The nucleotide sequence reads TGCGCCAGCAGGACGGGGGGCTGGGACACCGGGGAGCTGTTTTTT. This codes for CASRTGGWDTGELFF.